This T cell receptor (beta chain) appears in the sequencing data of a study of beta chain features in type 1 diabetes. Study-wide results and caveats: cDNA-based reads could over-represent cells with high TCR expression. Equally in patients and controls, shorter templates might have been favored by PCR.

On this clone itself: The antigen remains unidentified.

Expressed TCRB transcripts were sequenced after all isolated RNA was converted to cDNA. Method: immunoSEQ multiplex PCR; TCRdb's copy keeps in-frame clones and lacks some. The sample carries 150,000 to 200,000 clones, approximately 9.1% recorded once. Germline assignment: CDR1 SGHVS and CDR2 FNYEAQ. V lost 5 bases and J lost 2, with 10 bases in between. This CDR3 comprises 15 residues. This TCR derives from a woman under 30 in good health. The rearrangement links TRBV7-6 to TRBJ2-6; maybe TRBD1 (5 bases). The sample was central memory CD4+ T cells from blood. The CDR3 DNA reads TGTGCCAGCAGCCGAGACAGAACTGGGGCCAACGTCCTGACTTTC. It specifies CASSRDRTGANVLTF.